The sample holds many counts of the clone carrying this T cell receptor (beta chain). Its antigen is still unknown. The record originates from a study of CD8 T cells in ankylosing spondylitis. The study, taken as a whole, reports: Researchers reportedly found disease-linked clones significantly enriched in matched ankylosing spondylitis synovial fluid.

MiXCR, applied by TCRdb to the 5' RACE reads, yields one record per CDR3 protein. The sample holds under 15,000 distinct CDR3 sequences, under 3.5% seen once. The origin of this receptor is a male donor with ankylosing spondylitis or in good health (not recorded which). The specimen was blood, either unsorted or a sorted T cell fraction (not recorded which).

The DNA for the CDR3 is TGTGCCAGCAGCGTAGGGGGCGTTTCACCCCTCCACTTT. Protein sequence: CASSVGGVSPLHF. The V call is TRBV9, the J call TRBJ1-6; possible D gene TRBD1, 5 bases. In germline, CDR1 is SGDLS, CDR2 YYNGEE. V lost 0 bases to trimming and J lost 9 bases, with 7 bases between them. This CDR3 region has 13 residues.